This T cell receptor beta chain is from a study of identical twins' blood T cells. Study-wide results and caveats: Top TCRbeta clonotypes were shared more with twin than unrelated donors.

The germline V gene encodes CDR1 MGHRA and CDR2 YSYEKL. V gave up 3 bases and J gave up 4 bases, with 27 bases separating them. CDR3 length: 19 residues. All three twin pairs grew up together with likely shared infections and vaccines. At least ten counts were recorded for this clonotype. The antigen is unknown. TCRdb independently ran MiXCR on the 5' RACE reads; one entry per CDR3 protein. The sample shows around 380,000 distinct CDR3 sequences, over 25% of them seen only once. Sequences were obtained from PBMCs. This receptor was taken from a woman aged 18-49 years in good health. This chain uses TRBV4-1 with TRBJ1-2, with D possibly matching TRBD1 (5 bases). The CDR3 spells CASSHPGGTRGLDSYGYTF. CDR3 coding DNA: TGCGCCAGCAGCCATCCCGGGGGTACGAGAGGACTTGATTCCTATGGCTACACCTTC.